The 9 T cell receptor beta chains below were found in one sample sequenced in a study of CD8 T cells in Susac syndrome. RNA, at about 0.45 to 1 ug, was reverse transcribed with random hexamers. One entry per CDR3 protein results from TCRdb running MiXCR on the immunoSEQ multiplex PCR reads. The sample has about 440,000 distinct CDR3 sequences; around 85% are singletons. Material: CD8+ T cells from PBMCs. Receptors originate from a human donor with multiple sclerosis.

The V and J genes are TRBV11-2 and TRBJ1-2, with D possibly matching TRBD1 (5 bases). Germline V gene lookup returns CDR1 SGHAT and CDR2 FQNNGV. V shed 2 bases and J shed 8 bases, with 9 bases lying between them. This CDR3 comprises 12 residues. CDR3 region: CASSLRGEGYTF. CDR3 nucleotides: TGTGCCAGCAGCTTAAGGGGTGAAGGCTACACCTTC.

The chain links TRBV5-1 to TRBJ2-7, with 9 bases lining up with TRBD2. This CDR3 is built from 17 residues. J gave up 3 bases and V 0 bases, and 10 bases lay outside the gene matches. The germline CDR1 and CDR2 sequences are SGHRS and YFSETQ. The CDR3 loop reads CASSLGAGVAGVYEQYF. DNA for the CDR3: TGCGCCAGCAGCTTGGGGGCTGGGGTAGCGGGAGTCTACGAGCAGTACTTC.

The CDR3 nucleotides are TGTGCCAGCTCCGCCCCAGGCAAATCCTACGAGCAGTACTTC. Translated: CASSAPGKSYEQYF. This chain links TRBV18 with TRBJ2-7; D is ambiguous. This CDR3 is 14 amino acids long. CDR1 KGHSH and CDR2 LQKENI come from the germline V gene. V lost 6 bases, J lost 1 base, and 13 bases lay in between.

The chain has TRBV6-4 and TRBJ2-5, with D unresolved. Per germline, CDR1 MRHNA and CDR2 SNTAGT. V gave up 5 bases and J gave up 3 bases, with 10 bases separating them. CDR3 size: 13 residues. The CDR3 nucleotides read TGTGCCAGCAGTCCCTCGGCGGAAGAGACCCAGTACTTC. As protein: CASSPSAEETQYF.

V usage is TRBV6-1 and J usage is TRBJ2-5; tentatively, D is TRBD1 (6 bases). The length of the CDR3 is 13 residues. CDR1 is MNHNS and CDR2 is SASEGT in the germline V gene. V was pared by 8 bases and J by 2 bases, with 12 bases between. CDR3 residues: CASDGTGQETQYF. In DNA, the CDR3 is TGTGCCAGCGACGGAACAGGGCAAGAGACCCAGTACTTC.

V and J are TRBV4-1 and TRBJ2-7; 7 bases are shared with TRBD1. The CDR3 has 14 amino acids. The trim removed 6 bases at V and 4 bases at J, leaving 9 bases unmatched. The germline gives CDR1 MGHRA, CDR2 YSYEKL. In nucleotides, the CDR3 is TGCGCCAGCAGTCACGAGGGGGCTGGGTACGAGCAGTACTTC. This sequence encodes CASSHEGAGYEQYF.

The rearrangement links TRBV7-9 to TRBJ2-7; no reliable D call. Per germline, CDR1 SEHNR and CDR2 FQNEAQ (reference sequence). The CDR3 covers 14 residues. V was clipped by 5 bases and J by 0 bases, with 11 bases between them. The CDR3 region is CASSPPSNSYEQYF. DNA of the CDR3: TGTGCCAGCAGCCCGCCCTCCAACTCCTACGAGCAGTACTTC. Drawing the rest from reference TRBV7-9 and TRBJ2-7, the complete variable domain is DTGVSQNPRHKITKRGQNVTFRCDPISEHNRLYWYRQTLGQGPEFLTYFQNEAQLEKSRLLSDRFSAERPKGSFSTLEIQRTEQGDSAMYLCASSPPSNSYEQYFGPGTRLTVT.

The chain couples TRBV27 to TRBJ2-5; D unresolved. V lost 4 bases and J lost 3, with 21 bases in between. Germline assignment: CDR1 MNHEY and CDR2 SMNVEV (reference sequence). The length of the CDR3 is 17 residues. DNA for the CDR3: TGTGCCAGCAGTTCATTACCCCCCCCCAGGAGTGAAGAGACCCAGTACTTC. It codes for CASSSLPPPRSEETQYF.

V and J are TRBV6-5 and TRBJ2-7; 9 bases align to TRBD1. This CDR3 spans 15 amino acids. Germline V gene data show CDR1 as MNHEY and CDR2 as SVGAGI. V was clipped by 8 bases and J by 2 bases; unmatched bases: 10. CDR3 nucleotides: TGTGCCAGCGCTTACCGGGACAGGGCGACCTACGAGCAGTACTTC. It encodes CASAYRDRATYEQYF.